This T cell receptor beta chain stems from a study of control samples from healthy donors and cancer patients. The table came from immunoSEQ multiplex PCR; TCRdb's copy has only in-frame clones and leaves some out. The table includes more than 75,000 clones, roughly 80% detected once. This clone was counted ten times or more. Germline V lookup: CDR1 LNHDA, CDR2 SQIVND (reference sequence). The CDR3 totals 14 residues. V lost 10 bases and J 7 bases, leaving 23 bases between the germline ends. The receptor comes from a man in his sixties or seventies with lung cancer. V and J are TRBV19 and TRBJ2-7, with D possibly being TRBD1 (6 bases). Sequenced sample: PBMCs. The DNA for the CDR3 is TGTGCCACAAAAAATAAGCAGGGGACGGGGGAGCAGTACTTC. Protein sequence: CATKNKQGTGEQYF.